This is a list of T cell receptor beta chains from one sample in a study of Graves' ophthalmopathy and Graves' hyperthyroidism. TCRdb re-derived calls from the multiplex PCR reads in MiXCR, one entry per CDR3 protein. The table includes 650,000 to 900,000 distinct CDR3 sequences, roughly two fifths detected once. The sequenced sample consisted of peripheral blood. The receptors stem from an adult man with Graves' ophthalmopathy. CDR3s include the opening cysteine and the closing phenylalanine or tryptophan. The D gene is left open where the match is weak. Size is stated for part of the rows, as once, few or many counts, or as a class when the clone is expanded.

cdr3_nt: TGTGCCAGCAGCTTGCTTCCCCCGGGACATTCCTCCTATAATTCACCCCTCCACTTT
cdr3_aa: CASSLLPPGHSSYNSPLHF
clone_size: -
j_call: TRBJ1-6
d_call: -
v_call: TRBV5-5

cdr3_nt: TGCAGCGTTGGGTCCGAGGAGCAGTACTTC
cdr3_aa: CSVGSEEQYF
clone_size: many
j_call: TRBJ2-7
d_call: -
v_call: TRBV29-1

cdr3_nt: TGTGCCAGCAGCTCGTCGACTAGCGGGAGAAAAGAGACCCAGTACTTC
cdr3_aa: CASSSSTSGRKETQYF
clone_size: -
j_call: TRBJ2-5
d_call: TRBD2
v_call: TRBV7-2

cdr3_nt: TGTGCCAGCAGCAGGGAGGGGATAAACTATGGCTACACCTTC
cdr3_aa: CASSREGINYGYTF
clone_size: few
j_call: TRBJ1-2
d_call: -
v_call: TRBV5-6

cdr3_nt: TGTGCCAGCAGCGACCCTTGGGACGGTGGCTCCTACGAGCAGTACTTC
cdr3_aa: CASSDPWDGGSYEQYF
clone_size: many
j_call: TRBJ2-7
d_call: -
v_call: TRBV2

cdr3_nt: TGTGCCAGCAGCTCGGGACAGGGGCTCCCTGGGGCCAACGTCCTGACTTTC
cdr3_aa: CASSSGQGLPGANVLTF
clone_size: -
j_call: TRBJ2-6
d_call: TRBD1
v_call: TRBV7-9

cdr3_nt: TGTGCCAGCAGCTTAGGGACAGGGTTAGATTCACCCCTCCACTTT
cdr3_aa: CASSLGTGLDSPLHF
clone_size: few
j_call: TRBJ1-6
d_call: TRBD1
v_call: TRBV7-9

cdr3_nt: TGTGCCAGCAGGAGCGGAGTCCGTAACACTGAAGCTTTCTTT
cdr3_aa: CASRSGVRNTEAFF
clone_size: -
j_call: TRBJ1-1
d_call: -
v_call: TRBV19

cdr3_nt: TGTGCCAGTAGGCCGGACGGTCTAGCTATAGAGACCCAGTACTTC
cdr3_aa: CASRPDGLAIETQYF
clone_size: -
j_call: TRBJ2-5
d_call: -
v_call: TRBV19

cdr3_nt: TGTGCCAGCAGGGGACAGCTAGTCTCTGGAAACACCATATATTTT
cdr3_aa: CASRGQLVSGNTIYF
clone_size: many
j_call: TRBJ1-3
d_call: TRBD1
v_call: TRBV2

cdr3_nt: TGTGCCAGCAGTTACTCGGGGGCGGCGGCCCAGCATTTT
cdr3_aa: CASSYSGAAAQHF
clone_size: few
j_call: TRBJ1-5
d_call: -
v_call: TRBV24-1

cdr3_nt: TGCAGTGCTTTCCCAGGCCGAGCTAGCACAGATACGCAGTATTTT
cdr3_aa: CSAFPGRASTDTQYF
clone_size: few
j_call: TRBJ2-3
d_call: -
v_call: TRBV20-1

cdr3_nt: TGTGCCAGCCGGACTAGCGGGGAGTACCAAGAGACCCGGTACTTC
cdr3_aa: CASRTSGEYQETRYF
clone_size: -
j_call: TRBJ2-5
d_call: TRBD2
v_call: TRBV2

cdr3_nt: TGTGCCAGCAGTTACGGGACAGATAGGCCTACTTATCAGCCCCAGCATTTT
cdr3_aa: CASSYGTDRPTYQPQHF
clone_size: -
j_call: TRBJ1-5
d_call: TRBD1
v_call: TRBV10-3

cdr3_nt: TGTGCCACCAGTGGTTCACAGGCCCCGAACACCGGGGAGCTGTTTTTT
cdr3_aa: CATSGSQAPNTGELFF
clone_size: -
j_call: TRBJ2-2
d_call: -
v_call: TRBV24-1

cdr3_nt: TGTGCCAGCCAGGACAGGGCAAACTCTGGGGCCAACGTCCTGACTTTC
cdr3_aa: CASQDRANSGANVLTF
clone_size: many
j_call: TRBJ2-6
d_call: TRBD1
v_call: TRBV19

cdr3_nt: TGCAGTGCTAGGATCTGGGCGGGGCGGGGAGAGACCCAGTACTTC
cdr3_aa: CSARIWAGRGETQYF
clone_size: -
j_call: TRBJ2-5
d_call: -
v_call: TRBV20-1

cdr3_nt: TGTGCCAGCAGTGAGGGTTCTAACTATGGCTACACCTTC
cdr3_aa: CASSEGSNYGYTF
clone_size: many
j_call: TRBJ1-2
d_call: -
v_call: TRBV2

cdr3_nt: TGTGCCAGCAGAGGTGACAGGGGCTCCACTGAAGCTTTCTTT
cdr3_aa: CASRGDRGSTEAFF
clone_size: -
j_call: TRBJ1-1
d_call: TRBD1
v_call: TRBV10-3

cdr3_nt: TGTGCCAGCAGGCAGGGAGCACTGTTTTTT
cdr3_aa: CASRQGALFF
clone_size: many
j_call: TRBJ1-4
d_call: -
v_call: TRBV2

cdr3_nt: TGTGCCAGCTTAGAAGCAGGGATCCGACTAGCGTCCTTGTCGACCCAGTACTTC
cdr3_aa: CASLEAGIRLASLSTQYF
clone_size: -
j_call: TRBJ2-5
d_call: TRBD2
v_call: TRBV7-2

cdr3_nt: TGTGCCAGCAGTGAAACACAGGGGGCAGGGGAGACCCAGTACTTC
cdr3_aa: CASSETQGAGETQYF
clone_size: -
j_call: TRBJ2-5
d_call: TRBD1
v_call: TRBV2

cdr3_nt: TGTGCCAGCAGTTACTCGCGTACAGATACAACTGGAGGCTACACCTTC
cdr3_aa: CASSYSRTDTTGGYTF
clone_size: few
j_call: TRBJ1-2
d_call: -
v_call: TRBV10-3

cdr3_nt: TGTGCCAGCACGAGGGCTTATAATTCACCCCTCCACTTT
cdr3_aa: CASTRAYNSPLHF
clone_size: -
j_call: TRBJ1-6
d_call: -
v_call: TRBV2

cdr3_nt: TGCGCCAGCAGCGAAGACAGGGCGGATTCACCCCTCCACTTT
cdr3_aa: CASSEDRADSPLHF
clone_size: once
j_call: TRBJ1-6
d_call: TRBD1
v_call: TRBV9

cdr3_nt: TGCAGTGCCAGCAGTGGGGGAGAGACCCAGTACTTC
cdr3_aa: CSASSGGETQYF
clone_size: many
j_call: TRBJ2-5
d_call: -
v_call: TRBV20-1

cdr3_nt: TGTGCCAGCAGCCAAGATTTGGACTACCATCTAAACACCGGGGAGCTGTTTTTT
cdr3_aa: CASSQDLDYHLNTGELFF
clone_size: -
j_call: TRBJ2-2
d_call: -
v_call: TRBV7-9

cdr3_nt: TGTGCCAGTAGTAACGGACGGTATAGCAATCAGCCCCAGCATTTT
cdr3_aa: CASSNGRYSNQPQHF
clone_size: many
j_call: TRBJ1-5
d_call: -
v_call: TRBV19

cdr3_nt: TGTGCCAGCAGCCCCATGGGATTGGGGGCATACCAAGAGACCCAGTACTTC
cdr3_aa: CASSPMGLGAYQETQYF
clone_size: many
j_call: TRBJ2-5
d_call: -
v_call: TRBV7-9

cdr3_nt: TGCAGTGCTAGCCCCACCGGAAAGGACGAAAAACTGTTTTTT
cdr3_aa: CSASPTGKDEKLFF
clone_size: few
j_call: TRBJ1-4
d_call: -
v_call: TRBV20-1

cdr3_nt: TGCAGCGTGGTGACAGGGACATCGGGTCAGCCCCAGTACTTC
cdr3_aa: CSVVTGTSGQPQYF
clone_size: once
j_call: TRBJ2-5
d_call: TRBD1
v_call: TRBV29-1

cdr3_nt: TGTGCCAGCAGTGCGTTAAGGGTCAATCAGCCCCAGCATTTT
cdr3_aa: CASSALRVNQPQHF
clone_size: many
j_call: TRBJ1-5
d_call: -
v_call: TRBV2

cdr3_nt: -
cdr3_aa: CSAEEQTNYGCTF
clone_size: -
j_call: TRBJ1-2
d_call: -
v_call: TRBV29-1

cdr3_nt: TGTGCCAGCAGTTTAATCGTCAGGGTTTATGGAAACACCATATATTTT
cdr3_aa: CASSLIVRVYGNTIYF
clone_size: -
j_call: TRBJ1-3
d_call: -
v_call: TRBV2

cdr3_nt: TGTGCCAGCTCACCGGGGGGTAGCACTGAAGCTTTCTTT
cdr3_aa: CASSPGGSTEAFF
clone_size: few
j_call: TRBJ1-1
d_call: -
v_call: TRBV7-9

cdr3_nt: TGCAGTGTCAGGGAAGGGGTGAACACTGAAGCTTTCTTT
cdr3_aa: CSVREGVNTEAFF
clone_size: many
j_call: TRBJ1-1
d_call: -
v_call: TRBV20-1

cdr3_nt: TGCAGCGTTGTATTATGGACGGGTGAATGGTACGAGCAGTACTTC
cdr3_aa: CSVVLWTGEWYEQYF
clone_size: many
j_call: TRBJ2-7
d_call: -
v_call: TRBV29-1

cdr3_nt: TGTGCCAGCAGTTTCTGGGGACTAGCTGCCTACGAGCAGTACTTC
cdr3_aa: CASSFWGLAAYEQYF
clone_size: -
j_call: TRBJ2-7
d_call: TRBD2
v_call: TRBV12-3/TRBV12-4

cdr3_nt: TGTGCCAGTAGTCCCCCTGATCGGACAGGGGGCCTGGCGTTATACACTGAAGCTTTCTTT
cdr3_aa: CASSPPDRTGGLALYTEAFF
clone_size: few
j_call: TRBJ1-1
d_call: TRBD1
v_call: TRBV19

cdr3_nt: TGTGCCAGCAGGCGAGGGACAGGGGGCGAGCAGTACTTC
cdr3_aa: CASRRGTGGEQYF
clone_size: -
j_call: TRBJ2-7
d_call: TRBD1
v_call: TRBV6-6

cdr3_nt: TGTGCCAGCATTGCGGGAGGGTTGGGGACAGAGACCCAGTACTTC
cdr3_aa: CASIAGGLGTETQYF
clone_size: many
j_call: TRBJ2-5
d_call: TRBD2
v_call: TRBV12-3/TRBV12-4

cdr3_nt: TGTGCCAGCAGATTCGATACGGGACAGGGGGCACGAGAGCAGTACTTC
cdr3_aa: CASRFDTGQGAREQYF
clone_size: -
j_call: TRBJ2-7
d_call: TRBD1
v_call: TRBV11-2

cdr3_nt: TGCGCCAGCAGCTGGGGGACTAGTAACTACGAGCAGTACTTC
cdr3_aa: CASSWGTSNYEQYF
clone_size: few
j_call: TRBJ2-7
d_call: TRBD2
v_call: TRBV5-1

cdr3_nt: TGTGCCAGCAGTTGGACAGGCGGGACCCAGTACTTC
cdr3_aa: CASSWTGGTQYF
clone_size: -
j_call: TRBJ2-5
d_call: TRBD1
v_call: TRBV12-3/TRBV12-4

cdr3_nt: TGTGCCAGCAGCTTGACAGGGAGCTACTACGAGCAGTACTTC
cdr3_aa: CASSLTGSYYEQYF
clone_size: -
j_call: TRBJ2-7
d_call: TRBD1
v_call: TRBV11-1

cdr3_nt: TGTGCCAGTCACGGGGTGGGGGGCACTGAAGCTTTCTTT
cdr3_aa: CASHGVGGTEAFF
clone_size: -
j_call: TRBJ1-1
d_call: -
v_call: TRBV10-3